These 28 T cell receptor beta chains originate from one sample sequenced in a study of cytomegalovirus exposure and HLA in healthy donors. The PCR ran on 60 Vbeta and 13 Jbeta primers. Profiling relied on immunoSEQ multiplex PCR, and the TCRdb table lists in-frame clones only, not all of them. The table shows about 57,000 clones, with under 80% occurring only once. The source material was PBMCs. The receptors were sampled from a man between 25 and 39 years old in good health and CMV-seropositive.

This clone was found a few times. This rearrangement joins TRBV2 to TRBJ1-5; D is undetermined. The germline V and J ends were trimmed by 6 bases and 7 bases, with 10 bases remaining between them. Germline assignment: CDR1 SNHLY and CDR2 FYNNEI. The CDR3 totals 12 residues. CDR3 region: CASRTLGQPQHF. CDR3 coding DNA: TGTGCCAGCAGGACGCTAGGACAGCCCCAGCATTTT.

This sequence joins TRBV5-6 and TRBJ1-4; 7 bases map to TRBD1. Germline trimming cut 3 bases from V and 4 bases from J; bases unmatched to any gene: 9. The germline CDR1 and CDR2 sequences are SGHDT and YYEEEE. The CDR3 consists of 16 residues. CDR3 coding DNA: TGTGCCAGCAGCTCCTACAGGGGTTTGATTAATGAAAAACTGTTTTTT. Residues: CASSSYRGLINEKLFF.

This rearrangement joins TRBV4-1 to TRBJ1-4, with D perhaps TRBD1 (5 bases). Germline V lookup: CDR1 MGHRA, CDR2 YSYEKL. V was cut by 7 bases and J by 11 bases, with 17 bases left in between. The CDR3 consists of 13 residues. The CDR3 sequence is CASTGGAREKLFF. In DNA, the CDR3 is TGCGCCAGCACCGGCGGGGCGAGGGAGAAACTGTTTTTT.

Here the CDR3 reads CASSSPLAGSTNEKLFF. The CDR3 bases are TGTGCCAGCAGTTCTCCACTCGCGGGGTCAACTAATGAAAAACTGTTTTTT. The V call is TRBV28, the J call TRBJ1-4, with D hard to call. V lost 4 bases, J lost 0 bases, and 15 bases lay in between. CDR3 length: 17 residues. Germline V gives CDR1 MDHEN, CDR2 SYDVKM.

This rearrangement joins TRBV28 to TRBJ1-1; D possibly corresponds to TRBD1 (5 bases). The germline V gene has CDR1 MDHEN and CDR2 SYDVKM. V dropped 4 bases and J dropped 2 bases, with 17 bases sitting between them. CDR3 length equals 16 residues. The CDR3 DNA reads TGTGCCAGCAGTTCTCCCTGGCAGGGAACTAACACTGAAGCTTTCTTT. It translates to CASSSPWQGTNTEAFF.

This clone was seen a few times. The genes are TRBV5-6 and TRBJ2-7; tentatively, D is TRBD1 (6 bases). V lost 4 bases to trimming and J lost 5 bases, with 13 bases between them. CDR1 is SGHDT and CDR2 is YYEEEE in the germline V gene. The CDR3 sequence is 13 residues long. The CDR3 DNA is TGTGCCAGCAGCCGTACAGGGTACCACGAGCAGTACTTC. This encodes CASSRTGYHEQYF.

This chain connects TRBV11-2 to TRBJ1-2, with TRBD1 as a possible D gene (5 bases). The CDR3 extends over 16 amino acids. V lost 2 bases and J 6 bases, leaving 19 bases between the germline ends. CDR1 is SGHAT, CDR2 FQNNGV, per germline. CDR3: CASSLQGRAETDGYTF. The CDR3 DNA sequence: TGTGCCAGCAGCTTACAGGGAAGAGCCGAAACGGATGGCTACACCTTC.

The chain couples TRBV28 to TRBJ2-5; TRBD1 aligns across 7 bases. V lost 7 bases and J lost 5; bases outside the gene matches: 7. Germline loops: CDR1 MDHEN, CDR2 SYDVKM. The length of the CDR3 is 13 residues. DNA of the CDR3: TGTGCCAGCACTGAAGACAGGGCGGAGACCCAGTACTTC. It specifies CASTEDRAETQYF.

This clone was recorded only once. J is TRBJ1-1 and V is TRBV7-9, with unresolved D. V lost 4 bases and J lost 1, with 4 bases in between. The CDR3 extends over 12 amino acids. CDR1 is SEHNR, CDR2 FQNEAQ, per germline (reference sequence). DNA of the CDR3: TGTGCCAGCAGCTCCCGGAACACTGAAGCTTTCTTT. Its translation: CASSSRNTEAFF.

This clone was counted a few times. The rearrangement joins TRBV7-6 to TRBJ2-7; 7 bases are shared with TRBD2. Losses at the gene ends were 5 bases for V and 1 base for J; bases not matched to a gene: 8. Germline CDR1 is SGHVS and CDR2 is FNYEAQ. The CDR3 spans 15 residues. DNA for the CDR3: TGTGCCAGCAGCGCCGGGGGAGGGCGGTCCTACGAGCAGTACTTC. Translated: CASSAGGGRSYEQYF.

V usage is TRBV19 and J usage is TRBJ2-7, with D perhaps TRBD1 (5 bases). The germline V gene has CDR1 LNHDA and CDR2 SQIVND (reference sequence). Trimming shortened V by 4 bases and J by 6 bases, and 13 bases separated the two germline ends. The CDR3 runs 13 residues. CDR3 residues: CASSKLRAGEQYF. As DNA, the CDR3 is TGTGCCAGTAGTAAGCTCAGGGCAGGCGAGCAGTACTTC.

The V gene is TRBV18, the J gene TRBJ1-1; the D is unclear. Between the trimmed V and J ends, which lost 6 bases and 1 base, there was a span of 9 bases. The CDR3 totals 13 residues. The germline CDR1 and CDR2 sequences are KGHSH and LQKENI. The CDR3 loop is CASSADQNTEAFF. The CDR3 DNA sequence: TGTGCCAGCTCGGCCGATCAGAACACTGAAGCTTTCTTT.

The chain recombines TRBV15 with TRBJ1-6; D perhaps matches TRBD1 (6 bases). Germline CDR1 is LNHNV and CDR2 is YYDKDF (reference sequence). The V end lost 2 bases, the J end lost 7 bases, and 12 bases lay between the germline ends. CDR3 size: 15 residues. The CDR3 sequence is CATSRPRTENSPLHF. The CDR3 bases are TGTGCCACCAGCAGACCCAGGACAGAAAATTCACCCCTCCACTTT.

The chain employs TRBV5-1 and TRBJ2-3, with 12 bases aligning to TRBD2. Trimming took 0 bases from V and 6 from J; bases not matched to a gene: 8. This CDR3 has 17 residues. Germline V gene lookup returns CDR1 SGHRS and CDR2 YFSETQ. The CDR3 loop reads CASSLGGGLAGTDTQYF. The CDR3 DNA reads TGCGCCAGCAGCTTGGGTGGTGGACTAGCGGGGACGGATACGCAGTATTTT.

The chain is built from TRBV5-6 and TRBJ2-7; 8 bases align to TRBD1. The CDR3 is made up of 14 amino acids. With V trimmed by 0 bases and J by 2 bases, 1 base remained unmatched. Germline CDR1 and CDR2: SGHDT and YYEEEE. The CDR3 region is CASSLVRGPYEQYF. The CDR3 nucleotides read TGTGCCAGCAGCTTGGTCAGGGGGCCCTACGAGCAGTACTTC.

The genes are TRBV6-1 and TRBJ2-7; 7 nucleotides line up with TRBD1. CDR3 length equals 13 residues. V was clipped by 8 bases and J by 6 bases; unmatched bases: 10. CDR1 and CDR2 from the germline V gene are MNHNS and SASEGT. CDR3 protein: CASETGTSPEQYF. The CDR3 DNA reads TGTGCCAGCGAGACAGGGACCTCACCCGAGCAGTACTTC.

This chain joins TRBV6-5 and TRBJ1-3; 8 nucleotides align to TRBD1. J was trimmed by 4 bases and V by 6 bases; bases with no gene match: 5. This CDR3 is 14 amino acids long. Germline V lookup: CDR1 MNHEY, CDR2 SVGAGI. The CDR3: CASRPDRGGNTIYF. CDR3 bases: TGTGCCAGCAGACCCGACAGGGGCGGAAACACCATATATTTT.

The CDR3 DNA reads TGTGCCATCAGTGAGTCGAGTCAGGGGGCGGCGACTAATGAAAAACTGTTTTTT. This encodes CAISESSQGAATNEKLFF. The V and J genes are TRBV10-3 and TRBJ1-4; 8 bases align to TRBD1. The CDR3 extends over 18 amino acids. Looked up from germline, CDR1 is ENHRY and CDR2 is SYGVKD. The V and J ends lost 0 bases and 2 bases, in that order; junction bases with no gene match: 8.

The genes are TRBV19 and TRBJ1-3; TRBD1 agrees at 7 bases. Germline CDR1 and CDR2: LNHDA and SQIVND (reference sequence). This CDR3 spans 14 amino acids. V trimming: 5 bases; J trimming: 1 base; junction bases outside the gene matches: 2. CDR3 DNA: TGTGCCAGTAGTCGGGGACAGTCTGGAAACACCATATATTTT. The encoded protein is CASSRGQSGNTIYF.

In its sample, this clone was seen once. The chain carries TRBV9 and TRBJ1-2; no definite D call. This CDR3 contains 17 residues. The germline V gene encodes CDR1 SGDLS and CDR2 YYNGEE. The V end lost 3 bases, the J end lost 1 base, and 19 bases lay between the germline ends. CDR3 residues: CASSESSVFSVNYGYTF. In DNA, the CDR3 is TGTGCCAGCAGCGAGAGTAGCGTTTTTAGCGTTAACTATGGCTACACCTTC.

The CDR3 region is CASSGGQGLNTEAFF. Here the CDR3 DNA reads TGCGCCAGCAGCGGAGGACAGGGTTTGAACACTGAAGCTTTCTTT. J is TRBJ1-1 and V is TRBV5-1, with 8 bases aligning to TRBD1. From germline, CDR1 is SGHRS and CDR2 YFSETQ. This CDR3 comprises 15 residues. V lost 4 bases to trimming and J lost 0 bases; unmatched junction nucleotides: 5.

The genes are TRBV7-9 and TRBJ2-7; TRBD1 might be the D (5 bases). This CDR3 region has 14 residues. V dropped 2 bases and J dropped 2 bases, with 10 bases sitting between them. CDR1 is SEHNR, CDR2 FQNEAQ, per germline (reference sequence). The CDR3 nucleotides read TGTGCCAGCAGCTTACAGGGTTGGCCCTACGAGCAGTACTTC. Its translation: CASSLQGWPYEQYF.

The chain carries TRBV5-1 and TRBJ2-7; a possible D gene is TRBD2 (5 bases). This CDR3 has 15 amino acids. Trimming pared 0 bases from V and 3 bases from J, leaving 13 bases between. CDR1 SGHRS and CDR2 YFSETQ come from the germline V gene. Here the CDR3 DNA reads TGCGCCAGCAGCTTGGCCTGGGAGACAAGCTACGAGCAGTACTTC. Encoded protein: CASSLAWETSYEQYF. Combining the CDR3 with reference TRBV5-1 and TRBJ2-7 gives the whole variable domain KAGVTQTPRYLIKTRGQQVTLSCSPISGHRSVSWYQQTPGQGLQFLFEYFSETQRNKGNFPGRFSGRQFSNSRSEMNVSTLELGDSALYLCASSLAWETSYEQYFGPGTRLTVT.

The chain has TRBV6-1 and TRBJ2-5; D is perhaps TRBD2 (6 bases). The ends were cut back, 1 base at V and 6 bases at J, with 15 bases in the middle. CDR3 length: 15 residues. Germline values: CDR1 MNHNS, CDR2 SASEGT. CDR3 nucleotide sequence: TGTGCCAGCAGTGAAGACTGGGCAGGACTACAGACCCAGTACTTC. Translated, it gives CASSEDWAGLQTQYF.

CDR3 nucleotides: TGTGCCAGCAGTTTGAACAGGGTCTATGGCTACACCTTC. Its protein is CASSLNRVYGYTF. This chain links TRBV28 with TRBJ1-2; weak D call: TRBD1 (6 bases). CDR1 and CDR2 (germline): MDHEN, SYDVKM. Trimming removed 3 bases from V and 4 bases from J, with 9 bases in between. CDR3 length: 13 amino acids.

The V call is TRBV2, the J call TRBJ2-2; D is unresolved. This CDR3 comprises 13 residues. The V gene lost 7 bases and the J gene lost 0 bases, with 6 bases spanning the gap. In germline, CDR1 is SNHLY, CDR2 FYNNEI. DNA for the CDR3: TGTGCCAGCATTAGTGCGAACACCGGGGAGCTGTTTTTT. It encodes CASISANTGELFF.

This clone came up a few times. This chain connects TRBV29-1 to TRBJ1-2, with 8 bases fitting TRBD1. V lost 6 bases and J lost 4; bases outside the gene matches: 4. Germline V gives CDR1 SQVTM, CDR2 ANQGSEA. The CDR3 runs 12 residues. The CDR3 loop reads CSVQGAGYGYTF. CDR3 sequence (DNA): TGCAGCGTGCAGGGGGCTGGCTATGGCTACACCTTC.

The chain employs TRBV19 and TRBJ1-1; 10 bases agree with TRBD1. CDR1 and CDR2 from the germline V gene are LNHDA and SQIVND (reference sequence). The CDR3 length is 12 residues. V trimming: 3 bases; J trimming: 10 bases; junction bases outside the gene matches: 2. CDR3 sequence: CASSIGTGAAFF. The DNA of the CDR3 is TGTGCCAGTAGTATCGGGACAGGGGCAGCTTTCTTT. The whole variable domain, remainder taken from reference TRBV19 and TRBJ1-1, is DGGITQSPKYLFRKEGQNVTLSCEQNLNHDAMYWYRQDPGQGLRLIYYSQIVNDFQKGDIAEGYSVSREKKESFPLTVTSAQKNPTAFYLCASSIGTGAAFFGQGTRLTVV.